The present entry profiles one TCR beta chain with its context. CDR3 length equals 13 residues. Per germline, CDR1 LGHDT and CDR2 YNNKEL (reference sequence). V lost 6 bases to trimming and J lost 1 base, with 9 bases between them. The sample belongs to a study of blood T cell repertoires in COVID-19. The method was immunoSEQ multiplex PCR; TCRdb's version includes in-frame clones alone and lacks a portion of them. The sample lists roughly 280,000 clones; around 84% were seen once. The clonotype originates from a man in his sixties with acute or convalescent COVID-19. This chain connects TRBV3-1 (or the pseudogene TRBV3-2) to TRBJ1-1; D remains ambiguous. Sequencing was done on a sample of peripheral blood. The CDR3 nucleotides read TGTGCCAGCAGACGTACACAGAACACTGAAGCTTTCTTT. Encoded protein: CASRRTQNTEAFF.